The clone carrying this T cell receptor (beta chain) was picked up many times. Its antigen is still unknown. This entry comes from a study of T-cell memory formation after mild COVID-19. At the level of the study: Among the donors, TCR clusters were largely specific to each donor.

TCRdb re-called the 5' RACE reads with MiXCR, one entry per CDR3 protein. This sample has 65,000 to 100,000 distinct CDR3 sequences; 9.5% to 15% occur once, and the top ten carry roughly two fifths. Study findings and constraints: Contracting CD4+ clones were located mainly in CM and EM, and CD8+ clones in EMRA.

The origin of this receptor is a man younger than 35 who had mild COVID-19 (a few samples of this study predate the infection). Cell type and time point are not known. Sequenced material: PBMCs or a T cell subset sorted from them (not recorded which).

CDR3: CASSLEGQETQYF. The CDR3 nucleotides are TGTGCCAGCAGCTTAGAAGGCCAAGAGACCCAGTACTTC. The chain recombines TRBV7-9 with TRBJ2-5; no clear D. Between the trimmed V and J ends, which lost 1 base and 1 base, there was a span of 4 bases. The CDR3 spans 13 residues. Germline CDR1 and CDR2: SEHNR and FQNEAQ (reference sequence).